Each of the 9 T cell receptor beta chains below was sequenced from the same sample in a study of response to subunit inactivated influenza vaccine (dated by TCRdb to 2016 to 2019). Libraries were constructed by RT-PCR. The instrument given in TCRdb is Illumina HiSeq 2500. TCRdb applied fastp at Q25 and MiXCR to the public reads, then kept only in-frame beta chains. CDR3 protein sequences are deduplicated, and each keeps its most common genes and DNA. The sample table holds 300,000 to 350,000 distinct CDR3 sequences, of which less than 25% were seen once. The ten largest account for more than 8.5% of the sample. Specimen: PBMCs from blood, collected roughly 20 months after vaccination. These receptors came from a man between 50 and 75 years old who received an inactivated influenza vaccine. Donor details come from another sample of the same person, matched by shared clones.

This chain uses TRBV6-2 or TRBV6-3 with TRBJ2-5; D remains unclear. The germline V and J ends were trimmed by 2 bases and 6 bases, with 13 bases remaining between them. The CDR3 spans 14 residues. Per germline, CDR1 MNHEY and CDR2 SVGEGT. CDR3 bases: TGTGCCAGCAGTTACCCCGGGCCGGCACAGACCCAGTACTTC. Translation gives CASSYPGPAQTQYF.

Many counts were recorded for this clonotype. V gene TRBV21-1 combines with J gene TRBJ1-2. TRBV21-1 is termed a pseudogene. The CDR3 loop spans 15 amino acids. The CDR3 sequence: CASSKIRGWIHGYTF. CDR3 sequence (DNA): TGTGCCAGCAGCAAAATACGGGGTTGGATCCATGGCTACACCTTC.

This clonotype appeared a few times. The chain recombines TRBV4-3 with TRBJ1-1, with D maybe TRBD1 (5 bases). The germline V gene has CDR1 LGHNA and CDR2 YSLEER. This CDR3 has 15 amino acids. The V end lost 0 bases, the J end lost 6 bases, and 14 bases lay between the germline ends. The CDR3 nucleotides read TGCGCCAGCAGCCAAGAAACGGGGGATCGCGCTGAAGCTTTCTTT. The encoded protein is CASSQETGDRAEAFF.

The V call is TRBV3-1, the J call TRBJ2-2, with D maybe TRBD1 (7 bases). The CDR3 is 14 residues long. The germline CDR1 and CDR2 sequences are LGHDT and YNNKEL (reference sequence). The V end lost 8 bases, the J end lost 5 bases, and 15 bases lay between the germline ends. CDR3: CASESRGRTGELFF. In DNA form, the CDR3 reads TGTGCCAGCGAAAGCAGGGGGAGGACCGGGGAGCTGTTTTTT.

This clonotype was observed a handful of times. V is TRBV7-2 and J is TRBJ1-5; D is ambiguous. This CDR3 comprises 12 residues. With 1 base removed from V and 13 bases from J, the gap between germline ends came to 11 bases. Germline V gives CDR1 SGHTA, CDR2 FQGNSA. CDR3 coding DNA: TGTGCCAGCAGCTTAGAGCTCGGCCCTCAGCATTTT. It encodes CASSLELGPQHF.

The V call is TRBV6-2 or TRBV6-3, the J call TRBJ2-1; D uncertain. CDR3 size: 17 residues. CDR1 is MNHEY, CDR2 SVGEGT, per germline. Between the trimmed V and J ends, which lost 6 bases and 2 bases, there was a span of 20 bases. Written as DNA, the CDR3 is TGTGCCAGCAGCCCCCCCACTGGGTTACCTACCTACAATGAGCAGTTCTTC. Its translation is CASSPPTGLPTYNEQFF.

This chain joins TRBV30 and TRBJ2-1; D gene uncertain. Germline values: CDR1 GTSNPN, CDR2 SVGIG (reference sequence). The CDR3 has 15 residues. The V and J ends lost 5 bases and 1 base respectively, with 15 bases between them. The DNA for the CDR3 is TGTGCCTGGGAAAACTCGTTAACTTCCTACAATGAGCAGTTCTTC. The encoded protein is CAWENSLTSYNEQFF.

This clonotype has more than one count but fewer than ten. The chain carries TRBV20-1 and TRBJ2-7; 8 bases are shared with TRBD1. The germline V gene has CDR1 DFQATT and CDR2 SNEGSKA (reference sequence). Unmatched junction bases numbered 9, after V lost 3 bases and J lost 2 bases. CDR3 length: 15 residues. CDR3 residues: CSASHPGTGAYEQYF. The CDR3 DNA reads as TGCAGTGCTAGTCATCCCGGGACAGGCGCCTACGAGCAGTACTTC.

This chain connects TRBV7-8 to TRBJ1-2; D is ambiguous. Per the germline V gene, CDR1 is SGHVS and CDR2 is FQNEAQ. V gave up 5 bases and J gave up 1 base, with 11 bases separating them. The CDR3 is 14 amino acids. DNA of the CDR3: TGTGCCAGCAGCCCCGGGTCCGGTAACTATGGCTACACCTTC. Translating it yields CASSPGSGNYGYTF.